Included here is one T cell receptor (beta chain) sequence, with context. Measured with immunoSEQ multiplex PCR; TCRdb has only the in-frame clones, and not every one. Of 100,000 to 150,000 clones detected, 94% appear once; the ten largest clones hold 1% to 1.5%. The data stem from a study of cytomegalovirus exposure and HLA in healthy donors. The CDR3 has 15 residues. The germline gives CDR1 SGHRS, CDR2 YFSETQ. V dropped 0 bases and J dropped 1 base, with 11 bases sitting between them. V gene TRBV5-1 combines with J gene TRBJ2-7, with a tentative D call TRBD1 (6 bases). This sequence originates from a woman aged 18-29 years in good health and CMV-seronegative. Sequencing was done on a sample of PBMCs. The CDR3 DNA sequence: TGCGCCAGCAGCTTGGTAGGGGGTACTTCCTACGAGCAGTACTTC. It yields the protein CASSLVGGTSYEQYF.